These 27 T cell receptor beta chains were sequenced from one sample in a study of graft-versus-host responses after intestinal transplantation. The repertoire was sequenced with immunoSEQ multiplex PCR; TCRdb's copy has only in-frame clones and lacks some. This table has about 97,000 clones, 80% to 95% appearing once. Sequencing was performed on PBMCs, taken about 440 days after intestinal transplant. The receptors were sampled from a human patient who received an intestinal transplant, so some T cells may come from the graft donor.

This chain links TRBV13 with TRBJ2-7; 9 bases are shared with TRBD1. The V gene end was trimmed by 5 bases and the J gene end by 2 bases; junction bases not matched to a gene: 7. CDR3 length: 15 residues. Germline loops: CDR1 PRHDT, CDR2 FYEKMQ (reference sequence). As DNA, the CDR3 is TGTGCCAGCAGCCTTTCCCGGGACAGGGCCTACGAGCAGTACTTC. This gives the protein CASSLSRDRAYEQYF. The whole variable domain, remainder taken from reference TRBV13 and TRBJ2-7, is AAGVIQSPRHLIKEKRETATLKCYPIPRHDTVYWYQQGPGQDPQFLISFYEKMQSDKGSIPDRFSAQQFSDYHSELNMSSLELGDSALYFCASSLSRDRAYEQYFGPGTRLTVT.

Worth noting for this clone: Here the CDR3 omits its conserved ending phenylalanine or tryptophan, so a read error is the likely source. The limits of the CDR3 on the DNA are not certain, so only TCRdb's listed CDR3 is given. This rearrangement joins TRBV6-5 to TRBJ1-2; TRBD1, the table's D call, lacks a check against the DNA. Germline V gives CDR1 MNHEY, CDR2 SVGAGI. The CDR3 length equals 13 residues, ends included. The CDR3 reads CASSYSGTGAPAL.

The chain employs TRBV7-9 and TRBJ1-1; 7 bases line up with TRBD1. CDR1 and CDR2 (germline): SEHNR, FQNEAQ (reference sequence). Losses at the gene ends were 5 bases for V and 6 bases for J; bases not matched to a gene: 6. The CDR3 covers 13 residues. The CDR3 is CASSGAGGAEAFF. The CDR3 nucleotides are TGTGCCAGCAGCGGAGCAGGGGGGGCTGAAGCTTTCTTT. The whole variable domain, remainder taken from reference TRBV7-9 and TRBJ1-1, is DTGVSQNPRHKITKRGQNVTFRCDPISEHNRLYWYRQTLGQGPEFLTYFQNEAQLEKSRLLSDRFSAERPKGSFSTLEIQRTEQGDSAMYLCASSGAGGAEAFFGQGTRLTVV.

The genes are TRBV7-9 and TRBJ1-2; 10 bases agree with TRBD1. Trimming cost V 1 base and J 7 bases; bases outside gene matches: 6. There are 15 residues in the CDR3. CDR1 is SEHNR, CDR2 FQNEAQ, per germline (reference sequence). In nucleotides, the CDR3 is TGTGCCAGCAGCTTAGGACAGGGGGCACTCGTTGGCTACACCTTC. Translation: CASSLGQGALVGYTF. Filled out from reference TRBV7-9 and TRBJ1-2, the complete variable domain reads DTGVSQNPRHKITKRGQNVTFRCDPISEHNRLYWYRQTLGQGPEFLTYFQNEAQLEKSRLLSDRFSAERPKGSFSTLEIQRTEQGDSAMYLCASSLGQGALVGYTFGSGTRLTVV.

The rearrangement links TRBV7-9 to TRBJ1-1; 7 bases are shared with TRBD1. The trim removed 0 bases at V and 1 base at J, leaving 8 bases unmatched. The CDR3 runs to 17 residues. Germline CDR1 and CDR2: SEHNR and FQNEAQ (reference sequence). The CDR3 region is CASSLAFQGEKNTEAFF. The CDR3 bases are TGTGCCAGCAGCTTAGCGTTCCAGGGGGAAAAGAACACTGAAGCTTTCTTT.

The chain combines TRBV5-8 with TRBJ1-2; D uncertain. Germline V gene lookup returns CDR1 SGHTS and CDR2 YDEGEE. The CDR3 contains 14 residues. The V end lost 3 bases, the J end lost 0 bases, and 9 bases lay between the germline ends. The CDR3 protein is CASSSRRANYGYTF. In DNA form, the CDR3 reads TGTGCCAGCAGCTCCCGACGGGCTAACTATGGCTACACCTTC.

The chain recombines TRBV29-1 with TRBJ1-2, with D uncertain. This CDR3 contains 14 residues. Trimming cost V 3 bases and J 0 bases, with 11 bases left between them. In germline, CDR1 is SQVTM, CDR2 ANQGSEA. For the CDR3, the DNA is TGCAGCGTTGACGTAGCCAGCACTAACTATGGCTACACCTTC. This gives the protein CSVDVASTNYGYTF.

V is TRBV27 and J is TRBJ1-2, with 9 bases aligning to TRBD1. Germline CDR1 reads MNHEY; CDR2 reads SMNVEV (reference sequence). Germline trimming cut 4 bases from V and 3 bases from J; bases unmatched to any gene: 6. The CDR3 covers 15 residues. The CDR3 DNA is TGTGCCAGCAGTTCTCTGACAGGGGGGGACTATGGCTACACCTTC. Amino acids: CASSSLTGGDYGYTF.

The chain uses TRBV7-5 and TRBJ1-3. TRBV7-5 is a listed pseudogene. This CDR3 has 13 residues. CDR3 coding DNA: TGTGCCAGAAGCCCCGGGGGTGGAAACACCATATATTTT. Its protein is CARSPGGGNTIYF.

This chain uses TRBV5-1 with TRBJ2-1; the D gene is possibly TRBD2 (5 bases). Trimming took off 7 bases at V and 5 bases at J, with 16 bases between the two ends. CDR3 length: 14 amino acids. CDR1 is SGHRS, CDR2 YFSETQ, per germline. In nucleotides, the CDR3 is TGCGCCAGCGCCGGGGTAGCGAACCACAATGAGCAGTTCTTC. Residues: CASAGVANHNEQFF.

In the case of this clone: Other DNA sequences from this sample encode an identical CDR3 as well. This chain connects TRBV5-1 to TRBJ1-1; D gene uncertain. This CDR3 contains 11 residues. V dropped 4 bases and J dropped 3 bases, with 4 bases sitting between them. CDR1 is SGHRS, CDR2 YFSETQ, per germline. The CDR3 DNA reads TGCGCCAGCAGCCTAGACACTGAAGCTTTCTTT. It is translated as CASSLDTEAFF.

This chain uses TRBV7-9 with TRBJ1-3; D call uncertain. From germline, CDR1 is SEHNR and CDR2 FQNEAQ (reference sequence). The CDR3 has 16 residues. Trimming pared 3 bases from V and 0 bases from J, leaving 12 bases between. The CDR3 nucleotides read TGTGCCAGCAGCTTTCACCATCCCGTCTCTGGAAACACCATATATTTT. Translated, it gives CASSFHHPVSGNTIYF.

The chain carries TRBV7-9 and TRBJ2-2, with D perhaps matching TRBD1 (6 bases). This CDR3 has 17 amino acids. The V end lost 7 bases, the J end lost 2 bases, and 20 bases lay between the germline ends. Germline loops: CDR1 SEHNR, CDR2 FQNEAQ (reference sequence). The CDR3 region is CASTDQGKGLNTGELFF. Written as DNA, the CDR3 is TGTGCCAGCACCGATCAGGGGAAGGGCCTCAACACCGGGGAGCTGTTTTTT.

This chain links TRBV6-1 with TRBJ1-5; no definite D call. The CDR3 extends over 14 amino acids. Germline CDR1 MNHNS, CDR2 SASEGT. V was trimmed by 1 base and J by 1 base, leaving 5 bases between them. The CDR3 spells CASSEVGSNQPQHF. The DNA for the CDR3 is TGTGCCAGCAGTGAAGTCGGGAGCAATCAGCCCCAGCATTTT.

The rearrangement links TRBV6-5 to TRBJ2-3; a possible D gene is TRBD2 (5 bases). V was cut by 4 bases and J by 0 bases, with 11 bases left in between. This CDR3 contains 15 residues. In germline, CDR1 is MNHEY, CDR2 SVGAGI. As DNA, the CDR3 is TGTGCCAGCAGTTCGCTAGCCGAGAGCACAGATACGCAGTATTTT. Protein: CASSSLAESTDTQYF.

CDR3 in DNA: TGTGCCAGCAGTAGGGGCCTTGGCACTGAAGCTTTCTTT. Protein product: CASSRGLGTEAFF. This chain links TRBV27 with TRBJ1-1; maybe TRBD1 (5 bases). The CDR3 runs to 13 residues. In germline, CDR1 is MNHEY, CDR2 SMNVEV (reference sequence). V lost 5 bases to trimming and J lost 4 bases, with 11 bases between them.

The gene calls are TRBV11-2 and TRBJ1-6; D is ambiguous. Trimming took 2 bases from V and 9 from J, leaving 20 bases between them. CDR1 is SGHAT and CDR2 is FQNNGV in the germline V gene. This CDR3 contains 17 residues. The CDR3 nucleotides read TGTGCCAGCAGCTTAAATCCGGGTTTGGGCGGAGCTTCACCCCTCCACTTT. It translates to CASSLNPGLGGASPLHF.

This clone was seen a single time. The chain combines TRBV19 with TRBJ1-2, with TRBD1 identical over 7 bases. V shed 3 bases and J 8 bases; nucleotides not matched to a gene: 12. CDR1 and CDR2 (germline): LNHDA, SQIVND (reference sequence). The length of the CDR3 is 15 residues. The CDR3 DNA reads TGTGCCAGTAGTATCCTGTTGACAGGGCAGAGCGGCTACACCTTC. This sequence encodes CASSILLTGQSGYTF.

J is TRBJ1-5 and V is TRBV19; tentatively, D is TRBD1 (6 bases). Deletions cut 0 bases from V and 3 bases from J, with 12 bases between. The CDR3 has 16 amino acids. Germline V gives CDR1 LNHDA, CDR2 SQIVND (reference sequence). For the CDR3, the DNA is TGTGCCAGTAGTATAGATGCAGGGGCGGTCAATCAGCCCCAGCATTTT. It is translated as CASSIDAGAVNQPQHF.

The chain links TRBV7-6 to TRBJ2-1; TRBD2 might be the D (5 bases). The V end lost 5 bases, the J end lost 7 bases, and 12 bases lay between the germline ends. The germline V gene has CDR1 SGHVS and CDR2 FNYEAQ. CDR3 size: 13 residues. The chain's CDR3 is CASSPAPGNEQFF. The CDR3 DNA is TGTGCCAGCAGCCCAGCCCCGGGGAATGAGCAGTTCTTC.

The rearrangement joins TRBV4-1 to TRBJ1-2; unclear D gene. The germline gives CDR1 MGHRA, CDR2 YSYEKL. V was cut by 1 base and J by 5 bases, with 14 bases left in between. CDR3 length equals 15 residues. The CDR3 reads CASSQGPDPAYGYTF. In DNA, the CDR3 is TGCGCCAGCAGCCAAGGGCCGGACCCCGCTTATGGCTACACCTTC.

J is TRBJ1-1 and V is TRBV6-5; D remains unclear. V dropped 2 bases and J dropped 5 bases, with 9 bases sitting between them. The CDR3 is 13 amino acids. The germline gives CDR1 MNHEY, CDR2 SVGAGI. CDR3 amino acids: CASSYGQATEAFF. CDR3 sequence (DNA): TGTGCCAGCAGTTACGGGCAGGCAACTGAAGCTTTCTTT.

This clone was seen just once. The V call is TRBV9, the J call TRBJ2-7; the D gene is possibly TRBD1 (5 bases). Germline V gives CDR1 SGDLS, CDR2 YYNGEE. The CDR3 contains 13 residues. V lost 0 bases and J lost 4, with 8 bases in between. The CDR3 DNA reads as TGTGCCAGCAGCGTAGGGACAAAATACGAGCAGTACTTC. It codes for CASSVGTKYEQYF. The variable domain in full, with the rest retrieved from reference TRBV9 and TRBJ2-7, is DSGVTQTPKHLITATGQRVTLRCSPRSGDLSVYWYQQSLDQGLQFLIQYYNGEERAKGNILERFSAQQFPDLHSELNLSSLELGDSALYFCASSVGTKYEQYFGPGTRLTVT.

The chain uses TRBV5-1 and TRBJ2-1; perhaps TRBD2 as D (6 bases). The CDR3 length is 14 residues. The V end lost 0 bases, the J end lost 10 bases, and 14 bases lay between the germline ends. Germline CDR1 reads SGHRS; CDR2 reads YFSETQ. CDR3 loop: CASSLAGGAGEQFF. CDR3 nucleotides: TGCGCCAGCAGCTTGGCCGGAGGGGCGGGAGAGCAGTTCTTC.

This clone was detected only once. The genes are TRBV7-2 and TRBJ1-1, with 7 nucleotides matching TRBD1. After removal of 5 bases from V and 0 bases from J, the junction contained 12 bases not matched to a gene. The germline CDR1 and CDR2 sequences are SGHTA and FQGNSA. This CDR3 has 17 residues. The CDR3 sequence: CASSTRGGGLMNTEAFF. DNA for the CDR3: TGTGCCAGCAGCACCCGGGGAGGGGGCCTTATGAACACTGAAGCTTTCTTT.

The chain has TRBV27 and TRBJ2-5; no clear D gene. Trimming pared 0 bases from V and 5 bases from J, leaving 10 bases between. Germline lookup yields CDR1 MNHEY and CDR2 SMNVEV (reference sequence). The CDR3 contains 14 residues. The CDR3 bases are TGTGCCAGCAGTTTATCGACTGACGGGGAGACCCAGTACTTC. As protein: CASSLSTDGETQYF.

This rearrangement joins TRBV29-1 to TRBJ2-7, with D unresolved. V lost 4 bases and J 6 bases, leaving 10 bases between the germline ends. The CDR3 consists of 11 residues. Germline V gene sequence: CDR1 SQVTM, CDR2 ANQGSEA. CDR3 amino acids: CSVGRVAEQYF. The CDR3, as DNA: TGCAGCGTTGGGCGAGTCGCCGAGCAGTACTTC.